The 5 T cell receptor beta chains reported below all come from one sample, sequenced in a study of long-term antiretroviral therapy in people with HIV. Survey-level immunoSEQ v3.0 assays were run. Sequenced by immunoSEQ multiplex PCR; TCRdb stores in-frame clones only, minus some. The sample records tens of thousands of clones, approximately 80% being singletons. Here the sequenced sample was unsorted PBMCs, taken 0.3 years after starting antiretroviral therapy. The source of these receptors is a man between 18 and 35 years old with HIV.

The rearrangement uses TRBV13 and TRBJ2-1, with 9 bases that match TRBD1. The trim removed 6 bases at V and 5 bases at J, leaving 2 bases unmatched. Germline values: CDR1 PRHDT, CDR2 FYEKMQ (reference sequence). There are 13 residues in the CDR3. DNA for the CDR3: TGTGCCAGCAGGGGACAGGGTGACAATGAGCAGTTCTTC. Translating it yields CASRGQGDNEQFF.

V and J are TRBV5-1 and TRBJ1-2, with TRBD1 matching over 7 bases. This CDR3 is built from 14 residues. The V and J ends lost 2 bases and 7 bases, in that order; junction bases with no gene match: 8. Germline assignment: CDR1 SGHRS and CDR2 YFSETQ. The DNA of the CDR3 is TGCGCCAGCAGCTTTGTCACAGGGGACGGTGGCTACACCTTC. Protein sequence: CASSFVTGDGGYTF.

This rearrangement joins TRBV7-2 to TRBJ1-5; 8 bases align to TRBD1. Germline V gives CDR1 SGHTA, CDR2 FQGNSA. CDR3 length: 14 amino acids. The junction had 1 base not matched to a gene; V was cut back by 1 base and J by 5 bases. The CDR3 DNA follows: TGTGCCAGCAGCTTAGGGACAGGGTATCAGCCCCAGCATTTT. As protein: CASSLGTGYQPQHF.

The V gene is TRBV5-4, the J gene TRBJ2-7, with D uncertain. Trimming removed 0 bases from V and 0 bases from J, with 13 bases in between. Per germline, CDR1 SGHNT and CDR2 YYREEE (reference sequence). The CDR3 runs to 16 residues. CDR3: CASSLGGSRSSYEQYF. The CDR3 DNA follows: TGTGCCAGCAGCTTGGGTGGCAGCAGGAGCTCCTACGAGCAGTACTTC.

This clone was seen only once. The chain couples TRBV14 to TRBJ2-1; 10 nucleotides line up with TRBD1. The CDR3 length is 16 residues. Losses at the gene ends were 5 bases for V and 7 bases for J; bases not matched to a gene: 11. Germline CDR1 is SGHDN and CDR2 is FVKESK. CDR3 in amino acids: CASSAIGTGERNEQFF. CDR3 sequence (DNA): TGTGCCAGCAGCGCAATCGGGACAGGGGAGAGGAATGAGCAGTTCTTC.